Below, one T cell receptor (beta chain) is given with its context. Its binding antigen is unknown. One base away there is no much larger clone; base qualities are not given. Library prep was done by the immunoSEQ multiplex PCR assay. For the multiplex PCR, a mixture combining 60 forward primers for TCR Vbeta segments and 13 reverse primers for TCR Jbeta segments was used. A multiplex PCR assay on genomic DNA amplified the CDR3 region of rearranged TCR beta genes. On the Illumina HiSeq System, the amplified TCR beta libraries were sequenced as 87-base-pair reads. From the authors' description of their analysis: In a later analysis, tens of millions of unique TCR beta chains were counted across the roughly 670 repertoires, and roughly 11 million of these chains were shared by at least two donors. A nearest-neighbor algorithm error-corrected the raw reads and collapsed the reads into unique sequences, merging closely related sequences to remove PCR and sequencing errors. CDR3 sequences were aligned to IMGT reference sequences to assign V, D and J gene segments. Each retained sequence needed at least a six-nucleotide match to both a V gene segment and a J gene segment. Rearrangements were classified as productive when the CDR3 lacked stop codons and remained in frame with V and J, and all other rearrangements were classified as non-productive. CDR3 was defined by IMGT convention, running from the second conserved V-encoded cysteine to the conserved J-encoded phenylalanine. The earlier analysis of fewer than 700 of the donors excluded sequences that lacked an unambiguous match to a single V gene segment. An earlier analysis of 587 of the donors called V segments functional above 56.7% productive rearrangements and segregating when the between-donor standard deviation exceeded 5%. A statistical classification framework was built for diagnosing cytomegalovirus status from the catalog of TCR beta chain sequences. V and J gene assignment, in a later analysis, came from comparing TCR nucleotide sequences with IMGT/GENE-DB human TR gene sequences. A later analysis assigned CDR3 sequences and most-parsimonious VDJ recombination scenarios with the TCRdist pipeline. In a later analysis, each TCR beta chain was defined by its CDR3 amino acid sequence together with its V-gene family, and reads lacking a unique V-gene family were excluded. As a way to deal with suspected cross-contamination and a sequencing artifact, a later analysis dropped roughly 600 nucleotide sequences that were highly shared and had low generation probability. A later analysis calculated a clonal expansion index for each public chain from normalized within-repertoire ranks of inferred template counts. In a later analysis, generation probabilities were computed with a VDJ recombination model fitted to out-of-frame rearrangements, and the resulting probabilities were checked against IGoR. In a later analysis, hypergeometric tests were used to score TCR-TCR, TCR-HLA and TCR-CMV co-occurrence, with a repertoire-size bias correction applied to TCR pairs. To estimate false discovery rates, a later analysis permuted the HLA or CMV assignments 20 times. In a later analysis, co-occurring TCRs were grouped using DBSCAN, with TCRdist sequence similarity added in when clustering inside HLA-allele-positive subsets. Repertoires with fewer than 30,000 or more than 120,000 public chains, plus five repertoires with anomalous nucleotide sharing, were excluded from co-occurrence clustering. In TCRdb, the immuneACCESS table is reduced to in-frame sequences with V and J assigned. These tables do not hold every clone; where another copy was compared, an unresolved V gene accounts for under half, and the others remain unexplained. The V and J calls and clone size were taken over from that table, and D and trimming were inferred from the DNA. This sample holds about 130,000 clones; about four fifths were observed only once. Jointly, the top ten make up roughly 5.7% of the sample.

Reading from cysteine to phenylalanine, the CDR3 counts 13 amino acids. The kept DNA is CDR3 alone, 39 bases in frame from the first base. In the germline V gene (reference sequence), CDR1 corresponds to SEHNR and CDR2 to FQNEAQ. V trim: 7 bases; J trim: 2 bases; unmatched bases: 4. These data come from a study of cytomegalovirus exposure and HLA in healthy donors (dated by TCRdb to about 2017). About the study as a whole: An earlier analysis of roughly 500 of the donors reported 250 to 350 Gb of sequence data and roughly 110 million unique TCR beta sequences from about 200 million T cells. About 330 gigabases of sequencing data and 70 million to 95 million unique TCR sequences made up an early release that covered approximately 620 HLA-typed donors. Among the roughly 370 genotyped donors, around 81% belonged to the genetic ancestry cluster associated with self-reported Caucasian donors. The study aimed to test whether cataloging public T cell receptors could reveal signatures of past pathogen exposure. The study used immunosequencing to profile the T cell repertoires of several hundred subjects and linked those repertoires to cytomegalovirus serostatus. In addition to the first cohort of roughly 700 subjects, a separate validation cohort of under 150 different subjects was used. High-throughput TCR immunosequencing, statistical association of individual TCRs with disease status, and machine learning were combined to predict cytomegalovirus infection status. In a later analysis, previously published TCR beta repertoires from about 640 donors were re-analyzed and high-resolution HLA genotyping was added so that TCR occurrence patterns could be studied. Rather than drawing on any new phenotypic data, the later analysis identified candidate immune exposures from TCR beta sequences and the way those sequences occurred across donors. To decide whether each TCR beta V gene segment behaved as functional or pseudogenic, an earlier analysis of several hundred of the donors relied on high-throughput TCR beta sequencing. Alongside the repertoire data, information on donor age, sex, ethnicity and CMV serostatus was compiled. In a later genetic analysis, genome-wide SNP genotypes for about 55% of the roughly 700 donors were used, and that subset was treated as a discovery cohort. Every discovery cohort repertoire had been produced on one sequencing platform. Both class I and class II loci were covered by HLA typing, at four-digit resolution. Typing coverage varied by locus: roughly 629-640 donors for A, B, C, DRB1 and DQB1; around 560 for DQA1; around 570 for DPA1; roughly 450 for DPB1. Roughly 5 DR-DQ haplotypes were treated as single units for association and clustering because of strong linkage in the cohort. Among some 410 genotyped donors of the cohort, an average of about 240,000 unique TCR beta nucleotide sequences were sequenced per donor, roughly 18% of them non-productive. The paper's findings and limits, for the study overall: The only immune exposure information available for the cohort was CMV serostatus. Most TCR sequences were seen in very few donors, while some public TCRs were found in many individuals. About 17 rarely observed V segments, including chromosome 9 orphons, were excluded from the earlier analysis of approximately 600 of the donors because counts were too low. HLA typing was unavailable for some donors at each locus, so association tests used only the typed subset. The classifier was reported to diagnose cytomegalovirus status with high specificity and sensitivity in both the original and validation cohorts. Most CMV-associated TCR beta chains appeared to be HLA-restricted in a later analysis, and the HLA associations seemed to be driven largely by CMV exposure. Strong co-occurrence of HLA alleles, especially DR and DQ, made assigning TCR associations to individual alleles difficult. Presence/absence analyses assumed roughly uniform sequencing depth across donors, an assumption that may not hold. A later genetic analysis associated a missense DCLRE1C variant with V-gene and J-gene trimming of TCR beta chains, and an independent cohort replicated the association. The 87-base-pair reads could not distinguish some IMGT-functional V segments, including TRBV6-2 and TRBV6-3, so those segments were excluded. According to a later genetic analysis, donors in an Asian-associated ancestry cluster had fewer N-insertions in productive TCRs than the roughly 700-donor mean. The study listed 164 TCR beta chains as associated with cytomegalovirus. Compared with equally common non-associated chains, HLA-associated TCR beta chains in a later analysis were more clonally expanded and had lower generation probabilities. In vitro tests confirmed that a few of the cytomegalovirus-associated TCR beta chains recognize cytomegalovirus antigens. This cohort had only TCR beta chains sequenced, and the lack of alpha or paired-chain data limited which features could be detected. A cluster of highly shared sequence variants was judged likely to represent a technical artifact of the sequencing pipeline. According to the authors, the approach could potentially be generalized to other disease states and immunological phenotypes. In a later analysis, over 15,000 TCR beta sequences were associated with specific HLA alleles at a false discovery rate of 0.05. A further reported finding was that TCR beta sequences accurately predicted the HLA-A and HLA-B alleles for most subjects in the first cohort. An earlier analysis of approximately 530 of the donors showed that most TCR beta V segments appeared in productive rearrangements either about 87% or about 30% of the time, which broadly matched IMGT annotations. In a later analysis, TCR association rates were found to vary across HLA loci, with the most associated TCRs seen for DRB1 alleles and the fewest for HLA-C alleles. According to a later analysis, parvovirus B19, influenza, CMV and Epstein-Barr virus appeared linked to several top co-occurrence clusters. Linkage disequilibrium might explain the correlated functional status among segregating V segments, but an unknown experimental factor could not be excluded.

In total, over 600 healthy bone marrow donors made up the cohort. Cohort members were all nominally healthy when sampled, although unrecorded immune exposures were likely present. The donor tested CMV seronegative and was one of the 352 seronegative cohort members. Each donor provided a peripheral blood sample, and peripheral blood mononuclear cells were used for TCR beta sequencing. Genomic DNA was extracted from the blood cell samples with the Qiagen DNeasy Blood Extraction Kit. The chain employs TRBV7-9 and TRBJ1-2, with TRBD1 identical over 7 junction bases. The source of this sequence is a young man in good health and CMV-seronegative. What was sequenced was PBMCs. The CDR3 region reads CASISTGNYGYTF. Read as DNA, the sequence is TGTGCCAGCATCTCGACAGGGAACTATGGCTACACCTTC.